In its sample, the clone carrying this TCR beta chain was seen a few times. Its antigen remains unidentified. The data derive from a study of T cell repertoires in cytomegalovirus infection. CDR1 is MNHNS, CDR2 SASEGT, per germline. The ends were cut back, 7 bases at V and 5 bases at J, with 20 bases in the middle. The CDR3 loop spans 15 amino acids. TCRdb independently ran MiXCR on the reads; one entry per CDR3 protein. The table shows approximately 190,000 distinct CDR3 sequences, with roughly 27% occurring only once. Study-wide results and caveats: Cumulative frequency (of public TCR beta family members) identified carriers of CMV plus the relevant HLA. There were HLA-C-restricted CMV-specific TCR beta clonotypes dominating the ex vivo response.

V and J are TRBV6-1 and TRBJ1-2; no clear D gene. The sequenced material came from PBMCs. The sequence derives from a human donor in good health (CMV status not recorded). Some clones in this sample may be carry-over from other donors' samples. CDR3 in amino acids: CASTATGRRLYGYTF. CDR3 DNA: TGTGCCAGCACCGCAACCGGGCGGCGCTTATATGGCTACACCTTC.